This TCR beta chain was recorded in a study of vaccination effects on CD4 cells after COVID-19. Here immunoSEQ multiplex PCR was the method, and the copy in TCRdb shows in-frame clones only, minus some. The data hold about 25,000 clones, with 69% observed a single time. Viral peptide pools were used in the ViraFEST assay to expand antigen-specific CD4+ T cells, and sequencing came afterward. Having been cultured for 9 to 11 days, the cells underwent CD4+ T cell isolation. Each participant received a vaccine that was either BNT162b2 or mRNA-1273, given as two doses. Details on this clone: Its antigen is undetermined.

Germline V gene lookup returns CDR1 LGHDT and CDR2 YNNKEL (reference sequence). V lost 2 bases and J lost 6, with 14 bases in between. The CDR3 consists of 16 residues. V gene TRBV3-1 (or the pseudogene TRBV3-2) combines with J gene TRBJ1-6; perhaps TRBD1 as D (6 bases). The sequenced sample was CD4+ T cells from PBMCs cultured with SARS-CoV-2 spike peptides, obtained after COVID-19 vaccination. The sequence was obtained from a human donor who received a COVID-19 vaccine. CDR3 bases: TGTGCCAGCAGCCAACCAAAAGGGGGAATTAATTCACCCCTCCACTTT. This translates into CASSQPKGGINSPLHF.